The 16 T cell receptor beta chains listed next were all sequenced from one sample in a study of shared clonotypes between healthy human individuals. The protocol was immunoSEQ multiplex PCR, while the TCRdb copy is restricted to in-frame clones and leaves out a portion. The table has 1,400,000 or so clones, about 98.5% seen once. Sequencing used naive CD4+ T cells sorted from blood. Subset in this sample: CD45RA+ positively selected. The receptors come from a young man in good health.

This chain joins TRBV4-2 and TRBJ2-5, with 10 bases fitting TRBD2. The CDR3 runs to 18 residues. Unmatched junction bases numbered 15, after V lost 4 bases and J lost 4 bases. Germline V gene lookup returns CDR1 LGHNA and CDR2 YNFKEQ. CDR3 sequence: CASSPSGRGKEYLETQYF. Here the CDR3 DNA reads TGTGCCAGCAGCCCCAGCGGGAGGGGGAAGGAGTATTTAGAGACCCAGTACTTC.

The V call is TRBV10-3, the J call TRBJ2-5; 8 nucleotides align to TRBD1. The CDR3 has 14 amino acids. Unmatched junction bases numbered 7, after V lost 6 bases and J lost 4 bases. CDR1 and CDR2 (germline): ENHRY, SYGVKD. The CDR3 reads CAISVDRDRETQYF. The CDR3 DNA sequence: TGTGCCATCAGCGTGGACAGGGATCGAGAGACCCAGTACTTC.

V gene TRBV7-3 combines with J gene TRBJ1-3; TRBD1 is a possible D gene (6 bases). Germline CDR1 SGHTA, CDR2 FQGTGA. The V and J ends lost 4 bases and 0 bases respectively, with 7 bases between them. The CDR3 loop spans 14 amino acids. CDR3 nucleotides: TGTGCCAGCAGCTCGACAGGCTCTGGAAACACCATATATTTT. Translation: CASSSTGSGNTIYF.

Notes on this clone: Germline and junction disagree at one end, which may indicate a read error. The chain recombines TRBV6-5 with TRBJ1-1; D is possibly TRBD1 (6 bases). This CDR3 has 16 residues. Germline V gene lookup returns CDR1 MNHEY and CDR2 SVGAGI. CDR3 protein: CASRYYGGTMNTEAFF. Here the CDR3 DNA reads TGTGCCAGCAGGTACTACGGGGGCACAATGAACACTGAAGCTTTCTTT.

The chain couples TRBV25-1 to TRBJ2-7; D is ambiguous. V dropped 6 bases and J dropped 1 base, with 7 bases sitting between them. Germline V CDR1 and CDR2: MGHDK, SYGVNS. This CDR3 spans 12 amino acids. CDR3 amino acids: CASRSGSYEQYF. The CDR3 nucleotides read TGTGCCAGCAGAAGTGGATCCTACGAGCAGTACTTC.

This chain links TRBV2 with TRBJ2-5, with D possibly matching TRBD2 (6 bases). The CDR3 covers 13 residues. V lost 6 bases and J 3 bases, leaving 11 bases between the germline ends. Germline values: CDR1 SNHLY, CDR2 FYNNEI. CDR3 sequence reads: CASRAGSKETQYF. As DNA, the CDR3 is TGTGCCAGCAGGGCCGGGAGTAAAGAGACCCAGTACTTC.

On this clone itself: Other DNA sequences within the sample encode an identical CDR3. This rearrangement joins TRBV20-1 to TRBJ1-5, with D uncertain. Germline lookup yields CDR1 DFQATT and CDR2 SNEGSKA (reference sequence). CDR3 size: 9 residues. As DNA, the CDR3 is TGCAGCGCGAATCAGCCCCAGCATTTT. Translated, it gives CSANQPQHF.

The chain carries TRBV19 and TRBJ1-2; TRBD1 matches at 8 bases. CDR3 length: 17 residues. CDR1 is LNHDA and CDR2 is SQIVND in the germline V gene (reference sequence). The trim removed 4 bases at V and 0 bases at J, leaving 10 bases unmatched. CDR3 sequence: CASSTLSGQGPNYGYTF. The CDR3 region has the DNA TGTGCCAGTAGTACCCTCTCCGGACAGGGACCTAACTATGGCTACACCTTC.

This clone is a singleton in its sample. The CDR3 protein is CASSAISLGPGQPQHF. The DNA for the CDR3 is TGTGCCAGCAGTGCCATTTCGTTGGGGCCCGGACAGCCCCAGCATTTT. J is TRBJ1-5 and V is TRBV28; possible D gene TRBD1, 5 bases. Germline CDR1 MDHEN, CDR2 SYDVKM. This CDR3 is 16 amino acids long. V dropped 5 bases and J dropped 7 bases, with 21 bases sitting between them.

The chain is built from TRBV29-1 and TRBJ2-7, with 8 bases aligning to TRBD2. V lost 6 bases to trimming and J lost 6 bases; unmatched junction nucleotides: 13. The CDR3 extends over 14 amino acids. Per the germline V gene, CDR1 is SQVTM and CDR2 is ANQGSEA. CDR3 region: CSVGTPGLESEQYF. The CDR3 nucleotides read TGCAGCGTGGGGACCCCGGGACTAGAGAGCGAGCAGTACTTC.

This clone was recorded once. The rearrangement joins TRBV27 to TRBJ1-1; D gene unclear. CDR3 length equals 13 residues. Trimming took 6 bases from V and 4 from J, leaving 12 bases between them. Germline CDR1 reads MNHEY; CDR2 reads SMNVEV (reference sequence). The CDR3 DNA sequence: TGTGCCAGCAGCCAAAATGAGGTCACTGAAGCTTTCTTT. Amino acids: CASSQNEVTEAFF.

V is TRBV4-3 and J is TRBJ2-1, with 11 bases identical to TRBD2. V gave up 6 bases and J gave up 0 bases; unmatched junction bases: 4. Germline V CDR1 and CDR2: LGHNA, YSLEER. This CDR3 has 16 residues. CDR3 residues: CASSRTSGSSYNEQFF. As DNA, the CDR3 is TGCGCCAGCAGTCGTACTAGCGGGAGCTCCTACAATGAGCAGTTCTTC.

The CDR3 DNA follows: TGTGCCAGCAGCCGACTAGCGGGAGTCGGAGATACGCAGTATTTT. Translated: CASSRLAGVGDTQYF. The J gene is TRBJ2-3, the V gene TRBV5-6; TRBD2 aligns across 12 bases. CDR1 is SGHDT, CDR2 YYEEEE, per germline. This CDR3 has 15 amino acids. V was pared by 4 bases and J by 5 bases, with 5 bases of the junction left unmatched.

CDR3 DNA: TGTGCCTGGACCCCACTAGGGGACCTAACGAACACTGAAGCTTTCTTT. Translation: CAWTPLGDLTNTEAFF. The genes are TRBV30 and TRBJ1-1, with D perhaps TRBD1 (5 bases). The length of the CDR3 is 16 residues. Trimming left V 4 bases short and J 1 base short, with 19 bases between. The germline V gene has CDR1 GTSNPN and CDR2 SVGIG (reference sequence).

The chain links TRBV4-3 to TRBJ1-1; D unresolved. The germline gives CDR1 LGHNA, CDR2 YSLEER. The CDR3 runs 17 residues. V dropped 1 base and J dropped 7 bases, with 22 bases sitting between them. The CDR3 sequence: CASSQGSGKGPYHEAFF. The CDR3 coding sequence is TGCGCCAGCAGCCAAGGGTCCGGTAAAGGGCCCTATCATGAAGCTTTCTTT.

This clone was recorded at least ten times. The gene calls are TRBV7-2 and TRBJ1-4, with 7 bases lining up with TRBD1. The CDR3 covers 16 residues. Germline loops: CDR1 SGHTA, CDR2 FQGNSA. The J segment lost 8 bases and the V segment lost 5 bases, leaving 14 bases of the junction unmatched. CDR3 in amino acids: CASSGPGQLGPEKLFF. CDR3 nucleotide sequence: TGTGCCAGCAGCGGACCGGGACAGCTGGGACCCGAAAAACTGTTTTTT.